These 21 T cell receptor beta chains came from one sample sequenced in a study of cytomegalovirus exposure and HLA in healthy donors. Amplification used 60 Vbeta primers and 13 Jbeta primers. This table comes from immunoSEQ multiplex PCR, and its TCRdb copy is limited to in-frame clones, with some not included. The sample includes some 170,000 clones, around 77% seen only once; the top ten take approximately 1.8%. Source material: PBMCs. The receptors derive from a woman in her 30s in good health and CMV-seronegative.

The chain combines TRBV27 with TRBJ1-2; 9 bases are a match to TRBD1. The length of the CDR3 is 18 residues. J gave up 0 bases and V 6 bases, and 14 bases lay outside the gene matches. Germline CDR1 MNHEY, CDR2 SMNVEV (reference sequence). CDR3 bases: TGTGCCAGCAGGGGCCATCCGGGACAGGGCATATCTAACTATGGCTACACCTTC. This sequence encodes CASRGHPGQGISNYGYTF.

The V and J genes are TRBV19 and TRBJ2-7, with 10 bases aligning to TRBD1. Germline values: CDR1 LNHDA, CDR2 SQIVND (reference sequence). The V segment lost 9 bases and the J segment 7 bases; nucleotides outside the gene matches: 12. The CDR3 is 14 residues long. Here the CDR3 reads CASRPGQGSSEQYF. Here the CDR3 DNA reads TGTGCCAGCCGACCGGGACAGGGGTCCAGTGAGCAGTACTTC.

The gene calls are TRBV25-1 and TRBJ2-7, with a possible D match to TRBD2 (6 bases). Trimming stripped 3 bases from V and 7 bases from J, with 19 bases between. There are 15 residues in the CDR3. Per germline, CDR1 MGHDK and CDR2 SYGVNS. The CDR3 protein is CASSEEGHTGGEQYF. DNA of the CDR3: TGTGCCAGCAGTGAGGAGGGGCACACCGGGGGAGAGCAGTACTTC.

In DNA, the CDR3 is TGTGCCAGCAGTTATTGGGCGGGGAGAGACAATGAGCAGTTCTTC. It translates to CASSYWAGRDNEQFF. The chain employs TRBV6-5 and TRBJ2-1, with D perhaps matching TRBD2 (6 bases). This CDR3 region has 15 residues. V gave up 3 bases and J gave up 5 bases, with 14 bases separating them. The germline V gene has CDR1 MNHEY and CDR2 SVGAGI.

This clone was seen a handful of times. The rearrangement links TRBV19 to TRBJ2-3; 10 positions match TRBD1. V gave up 7 bases and J gave up 2 bases; unmatched junction bases: 6. Germline CDR1 LNHDA, CDR2 SQIVND (reference sequence). This CDR3 region has 15 residues. CDR3 region: CASKSGTGDTDTQYF. The DNA for the CDR3 is TGTGCCAGTAAAAGCGGGACAGGGGACACAGATACGCAGTATTTT.

The CDR3 nucleotides read TGTGCCTGGATAACCCGGGGGGGCACTGAAGCTTTCTTT. It yields the protein CAWITRGGTEAFF. The rearrangement links TRBV30 to TRBJ1-1, with D possibly TRBD1 on 5 matching bases. The CDR3 spans 13 residues. The germline V gene encodes CDR1 GTSNPN and CDR2 SVGIG (reference sequence). The ends were cut back, 4 bases at V and 4 bases at J, with 13 bases in the middle.

The chain recombines TRBV7-9 with TRBJ1-1; D gene unclear. V was cut by 1 base and J by 7 bases, with 16 bases left in between. CDR1 SEHNR and CDR2 FQNEAQ come from the germline V gene (reference sequence). The CDR3 has 15 residues. The CDR3 sequence: CASSLGVGGSLEAFF. CDR3 DNA: TGTGCCAGCAGCTTAGGCGTCGGCGGTTCCCTTGAAGCTTTCTTT.

V is TRBV5-4 and J is TRBJ2-7; 8 bases are shared with TRBD2. The trim removed 4 bases at V and 6 bases at J, leaving 15 bases unmatched. The CDR3 contains 16 residues. CDR1 and CDR2 from the germline V gene are SGHNT and YYREEE (reference sequence). DNA of the CDR3: TGTGCCAGCAGCAGGGGCGGGACTAGACTTCCCCGCGAGCAGTACTTC. Its protein is CASSRGGTRLPREQYF.

This clone occurred a few times. V is TRBV4-2 and J is TRBJ2-5; TRBD2 matches 12 bases. Germline CDR1 and CDR2: LGHNA and YNFKEQ. CDR3 length: 17 amino acids. V lost 3 bases and J lost 5; bases outside the gene matches: 10. The CDR3 protein is CASSQHLSSGGAETQYF. CDR3 coding DNA: TGTGCCAGCAGCCAGCATCTATCTAGCGGGGGGGCGGAGACCCAGTACTTC.

This clone was seen a handful of times. The V call is TRBV2, the J call TRBJ2-3, with no clear D. The CDR3 is made up of 13 amino acids. Between the trimmed V and J ends, which lost 6 bases and 3 bases, there was a span of 10 bases. CDR1 is SNHLY, CDR2 FYNNEI, per germline. CDR3 sequence reads: CASRTYRTDTQYF. The CDR3 nucleotides are TGTGCCAGCAGAACTTATCGTACAGATACGCAGTATTTT.

This clone has only a few counts. The rearrangement joins TRBV6-6 to TRBJ2-3, with D perhaps TRBD1 (6 bases). V was pared by 11 bases and J by 2 bases, with 17 bases between. The germline V gene encodes CDR1 MNHNY and CDR2 SVGAGI (reference sequence). CDR3 length equals 14 residues. The chain's CDR3 is CAGALGAFTDTQYF. The DNA for the CDR3 is TGTGCCGGGGCCTTGGGGGCCTTCACAGATACGCAGTATTTT.

The chain recombines TRBV30 with TRBJ2-5; TRBD2 matches at 7 bases. J lost 2 bases, V lost 5 bases, and 5 bases had no gene match. Per the germline V gene, CDR1 is GTSNPN and CDR2 is SVGIG (reference sequence). The CDR3 is 13 residues long. CDR3 sequence: CAWHGGGQETQYF. For the CDR3, the DNA is TGTGCCTGGCATGGGGGAGGGCAAGAGACCCAGTACTTC.

As regards this clone: Mismatch with germline at one junction end may stem from a read error. V gene TRBV7-9 combines with J gene TRBJ1-2; perhaps TRBD1 as D (5 bases). Germline V gene lookup returns CDR1 SEHNR and CDR2 FQNEAQ (reference sequence). CDR3 length: 12 residues. The CDR3 DNA sequence: TGTTCCAGCAGCTTCTCGGGGGATGGCTACACCTTC. Its translation: CSSSFSGDGYTF.

The V and J genes are TRBV5-1 and TRBJ2-3, with D maybe TRBD2 (6 bases). The CDR3 is made up of 15 amino acids. V was pared by 4 bases and J by 0 bases, with 12 bases between. Germline V gene sequence: CDR1 SGHRS, CDR2 YFSETQ. The CDR3 DNA is TGCGCCAGCAGCACGTCCGGGACTAGCACAGATACGCAGTATTTT. Encoded protein: CASSTSGTSTDTQYF.

The chain is built from TRBV6-4 and TRBJ2-1; 10 bases align to TRBD2. This CDR3 is 15 amino acids long. The germline gives CDR1 MRHNA, CDR2 SNTAGT. V trimming: 3 bases; J trimming: 6 bases; junction bases outside the gene matches: 5. In DNA form, the CDR3 reads TGTGCCAGCAGTGAGGGTCTAGCGGGAGTCAATGAGCAGTTCTTC. Translating gives CASSEGLAGVNEQFF.

The V and J genes are TRBV7-9 and TRBJ2-3; 7 bases agree with TRBD1. The CDR3 runs 16 residues. Germline V gives CDR1 SEHNR, CDR2 FQNEAQ (reference sequence). After removal of 2 bases from V and 2 bases from J, the junction contained 7 bases not matched to a gene. The DNA for the CDR3 is TGTGCCAGCAGCTTACCTAGGGGGCGCACCACAGATACGCAGTATTTT. Translation: CASSLPRGRTTDTQYF. The full variable domain, completed using reference TRBV7-9 and TRBJ2-3, is DTGVSQNPRHKITKRGQNVTFRCDPISEHNRLYWYRQTLGQGPEFLTYFQNEAQLEKSRLLSDRFSAERPKGSFSTLEIQRTEQGDSAMYLCASSLPRGRTTDTQYFGPGTRLTVL.

The chain is built from TRBV21-1 and TRBJ2-2; the table's D call of TRBD1 was not tested on the DNA. TRBV21-1 is a recognized pseudogene. The CDR3 spans 17 residues. CDR3 nucleotide sequence: TGTGCCAGCAGCAAAGGTTCCGGGACAGGGGACACCGGGGAGCTGTTTTTT. This encodes CASSKGSGTGDTGELFF.

CDR3 amino acids: CASRHGQGTYEQYF. CDR3 coding DNA: TGTGCCAGCAGACACGGACAGGGGACCTACGAGCAGTACTTC. V usage is TRBV6-5 and J usage is TRBJ2-7; 9 bases match TRBD1. Germline CDR1 and CDR2: MNHEY and SVGAGI. Losses at the gene ends were 6 bases for V and 2 bases for J; bases not matched to a gene: 5. This CDR3 comprises 14 residues.

The chain couples TRBV2 to TRBJ1-1, with D perhaps matching TRBD1 (5 bases). Between the trimmed V and J ends, which lost 3 bases and 5 bases, there was a span of 10 bases. This CDR3 comprises 13 residues. Germline CDR1 SNHLY, CDR2 FYNNEI. The CDR3 DNA reads TGTGCCAGCAGTGAGGGGGGGAGAACTGAAGCTTTCTTT. This translates into CASSEGGRTEAFF.

The CDR3, as DNA: TGTGCCAGTAGTAAGGGGGCTGGCTACACCTTC. Protein sequence: CASSKGAGYTF. This chain connects TRBV19 to TRBJ1-2; TRBD1 matches 7 bases. The CDR3 extends over 11 amino acids. Germline trimming cut 4 bases from V and 7 bases from J; bases unmatched to any gene: 0. The V gene's germline CDR1 is LNHDA and CDR2 SQIVND (reference sequence). Drawing the rest from reference TRBV19 and TRBJ1-2, the complete variable domain is DGGITQSPKYLFRKEGQNVTLSCEQNLNHDAMYWYRQDPGQGLRLIYYSQIVNDFQKGDIAEGYSVSREKKESFPLTVTSAQKNPTAFYLCASSKGAGYTFGSGTRLTVV.

This sequence joins TRBV19 and TRBJ2-7, with D possibly matching TRBD1 (6 bases). Trimming left V 3 bases short and J 2 bases short, with 11 bases between. Germline V gene lookup returns CDR1 LNHDA and CDR2 SQIVND (reference sequence). This CDR3 region has 14 residues. The CDR3: CASSMMTGAYEQYF. The CDR3 DNA reads as TGTGCCAGTAGTATGATGACAGGAGCCTACGAGCAGTACTTC.